Presented here are 26 T cell receptor beta chains from one specimen sequenced in a study of T cell responses to AZD1222 COVID-19 vaccine. This table comes from immunoSEQ multiplex PCR, and its TCRdb copy is limited to in-frame clones, with some not included. The table includes about 130,000 clones, about 93% detected once. Sequencing was performed on peripheral blood, taken on day 0 of AZD1222 vaccination. The receptors originated from an adult in good health.

The V and J genes are TRBV30 and TRBJ2-7; 8 bases are a match to TRBD2. V lost 0 bases, J lost 3 bases, and 7 bases stayed unmatched. The germline CDR1 and CDR2 sequences are GTSNPN and SVGIG (reference sequence). The CDR3 runs to 15 residues. Here the CDR3 DNA reads TGTGCCTGGAGTGTATTAGCGGGGAAATACTACGAGCAGTACTTC. Protein product: CAWSVLAGKYYEQYF.

The genes are TRBV19 and TRBJ1-2; possibly TRBD1 for D (5 bases). The CDR3 covers 14 residues. Germline assignment: CDR1 LNHDA and CDR2 SQIVND (reference sequence). Trimming stripped 7 bases from V and 5 bases from J, with 17 bases between. The CDR3 nucleotides read TGTGCCAGTACCCCACCCGGGACCGGATATGGCTACACCTTC. Protein: CASTPPGTGYGYTF.

The chain links TRBV5-1 to TRBJ2-1; the match to TRBD2 covers 14 bases. With 0 bases clipped from V and 7 bases from J, the junction kept 3 bases outside the gene matches. This CDR3 contains 16 residues. CDR1 is SGHRS, CDR2 YFSETQ, per germline. The CDR3 DNA reads as TGCGCCAGCAGCTTGGATGGGACTAGCGGGGGTAATGAGCAGTTCTTC. Its protein product is CASSLDGTSGGNEQFF.

The chain combines TRBV12-3 or TRBV12-4 with TRBJ2-7; D gene ambiguous. The length of the CDR3 is 13 residues. V was pared by 8 bases and J by 2 bases, with 13 bases between. CDR3 region: CASSVTGTYEQYF. The CDR3 nucleotides are TGTGCCAGCTCCGTTACGGGCACCTACGAGCAGTACTTC.

The gene calls are TRBV9 and TRBJ1-1; perhaps TRBD1 as D (6 bases). V shed 2 bases and J shed 1 base, with 9 bases lying between them. The CDR3 extends over 14 amino acids. Germline CDR1 reads SGDLS; CDR2 reads YYNGEE. CDR3 loop: CASSVTQGNTEAFF. The CDR3 nucleotides are TGTGCCAGCAGCGTGACACAGGGGAACACTGAAGCTTTCTTT.

The rearrangement joins TRBV9 to TRBJ1-6; D is possibly TRBD1 (5 bases). CDR1 and CDR2 from the germline V gene are SGDLS and YYNGEE. V was shortened by 3 bases and J by 8 bases, with 18 bases between the two germline ends. The CDR3 extends over 16 amino acids. The CDR3 spells CASSANAGPRDSPLHF. The CDR3 region has the DNA TGTGCCAGCAGCGCCAACGCGGGACCTAGGGATTCACCCCTCCACTTT.

This clone has more than one count but fewer than ten. This rearrangement joins TRBV4-1 to TRBJ2-2; 7 positions agree with TRBD2. The CDR3 consists of 14 residues. The junction had 3 bases not matched to a gene; V was cut back by 1 base and J by 7 bases. CDR1 is MGHRA and CDR2 is YSYEKL in the germline V gene. CDR3 nucleotides: TGCGCCAGCAGCCAAGTTGCGGGAGACGGGGAGCTGTTTTTT. This translates into CASSQVAGDGELFF.

The chain joins TRBV5-1 to TRBJ1-4, with TRBD1 as a possible D gene (5 bases). Trimming pared 5 bases from V and 6 bases from J, leaving 17 bases between. This CDR3 is built from 15 residues. Germline CDR1 and CDR2: SGHRS and YFSETQ. CDR3: CASSLSGGDDEKLFF. The CDR3 nucleotides are TGCGCCAGCAGTTTATCCGGGGGGGATGATGAAAAACTGTTTTTT.

V gene TRBV11-2 combines with J gene TRBJ2-2, with D possibly TRBD1 on 7 matching bases. Trimming cost V 1 base and J 6 bases, with 12 bases left between them. Germline CDR1 reads SGHAT; CDR2 reads FQNNGV. CDR3 length: 15 residues. This CDR3 reads CASSLVRGRSGELFF. The CDR3 nucleotides read TGTGCCAGCAGCTTAGTCAGGGGGAGGTCCGGGGAGCTGTTTTTT.

This rearrangement joins TRBV6-5 to TRBJ2-5; D is undetermined. Germline CDR1 MNHEY, CDR2 SVGAGI. The CDR3 contains 14 residues. Trimming took 6 bases from V and 0 from J, leaving 11 bases between them. CDR3 coding DNA: TGTGCCAGCAGGATGGTAGGCTACCAAGAGACCCAGTACTTC. Translation: CASRMVGYQETQYF.

This clone is a singleton in its sample. The chain has TRBV7-3 and TRBJ2-5; 10 bases line up with TRBD2. Germline loops: CDR1 SGHTA, CDR2 FQGTGA. This CDR3 is 16 amino acids long. The V and J ends lost 2 bases and 4 bases, in that order; junction bases with no gene match: 7. CDR3 amino acids: CASSLGLSGGAETQYF. DNA of the CDR3: TGTGCCAGCAGCTTAGGGCTCAGCGGGGGGGCAGAGACCCAGTACTTC.

The V and J genes are TRBV28 and TRBJ1-3; a possible D gene is TRBD1 (6 bases). Germline values: CDR1 MDHEN, CDR2 SYDVKM. The ends were cut back, 5 bases at V and 8 bases at J, with 19 bases in the middle. CDR3 size: 15 residues. The CDR3 DNA reads as TGTGCCAGCAGTGGGGGCGGCATCGGAAGGGACACCATATATTTT. The encoded protein is CASSGGGIGRDTIYF.

This clone has just a few counts. The chain combines TRBV5-5 with TRBJ1-4; D is unresolved. This CDR3 is 15 amino acids long. Trimming stripped 4 bases from V and 11 bases from J, with 21 bases between. Germline V gene data show CDR1 as SGHKS and CDR2 as YYEKEE (reference sequence). CDR3 protein: CASSLPMFPMRKLFF. The CDR3 DNA sequence: TGTGCCAGCAGCCTCCCCATGTTTCCCATGAGGAAACTGTTTTTT.

This rearrangement joins TRBV7-2 to TRBJ2-1, with 9 nucleotides matching TRBD1. This CDR3 is 15 amino acids long. Per the germline V gene, CDR1 is SGHTA and CDR2 is FQGNSA. Trimming cost V 4 bases and J 2 bases; bases outside gene matches: 3. The CDR3 sequence is CASSWGQGPYNEQFF. The CDR3 DNA is TGTGCCAGCAGCTGGGGACAGGGTCCCTACAATGAGCAGTTCTTC. Together with reference TRBV7-2 and TRBJ2-1, the CDR3 gives the full variable domain: GAGVSQSPSNKVTEKGKDVELRCDPISGHTALYWYRQSLGQGLEFLIYFQGNSAPDKSGLPSDRFSAERTGGSVSTLTIQRTQQEDSAVYLCASSWGQGPYNEQFFGPGTRLTVL.

This chain uses TRBV28 with TRBJ2-7, with 9 nucleotides matching TRBD2. The junction had 14 bases not matched to a gene; V was cut back by 1 base and J by 7 bases. The CDR3 runs to 17 residues. Per the germline V gene, CDR1 is MDHEN and CDR2 is SYDVKM. CDR3 region: CASSLYPQAAGGGEQYF. CDR3 DNA: TGTGCCAGCAGTTTATACCCTCAGGCGGCGGGAGGGGGTGAGCAGTACTTC.

V is TRBV28 and J is TRBJ2-7, with D maybe TRBD1 (5 bases). V was cut by 5 bases and J by 9 bases, with 17 bases left in between. This CDR3 spans 13 amino acids. Per the germline V gene, CDR1 is MDHEN and CDR2 is SYDVKM. The CDR3 spells CASSPDIPGGQYF. As DNA, the CDR3 is TGTGCCAGCAGTCCGGACATTCCAGGTGGGCAGTACTTC.

The chain links TRBV7-9 to TRBJ2-2; D is undetermined. Deletions cut 1 base from V and 0 bases from J, with 6 bases between. Germline V CDR1 and CDR2: SEHNR, FQNEAQ (reference sequence). The CDR3 runs to 15 residues. This CDR3 reads CASSLDGTNTGELFF. CDR3 bases: TGTGCCAGCAGCTTAGATGGTACGAACACCGGGGAGCTGTTTTTT.

This CDR3 is CASARWGGFTEAFF. The CDR3 DNA reads TGTGCCAGCGCAAGGTGGGGGGGATTCACTGAAGCTTTCTTT. The V gene is TRBV6-5, the J gene TRBJ1-1; maybe TRBD1 (5 bases). Trimming removed 8 bases at V and 4 bases at J, with 17 bases between. Germline-derived CDR1 and CDR2 are MNHEY and SVGAGI. The CDR3 runs 14 residues.

There are a few counts of this clone. The rearrangement joins TRBV5-6 to TRBJ1-2; 7 bases are shared with TRBD1. The CDR3 covers 14 residues. The V gene end was trimmed by 9 bases and the J gene end by 7 bases; junction bases not matched to a gene: 15. CDR1 and CDR2 (germline): SGHDT, YYEEEE. CDR3 coding DNA: TGTGCCACACAAACAGGGGCTTCGATGGTTGGCTACACCTTC. Amino acid sequence: CATQTGASMVGYTF.

The gene calls are TRBV9 and TRBJ1-5; no definite D call. The CDR3 is 13 residues long. V lost 0 bases and J 4 bases, leaving 5 bases between the germline ends. Germline CDR1 is SGDLS and CDR2 is YYNGEE. The CDR3 loop is CASSVAGNQPQHF. CDR3 sequence (DNA): TGTGCCAGCAGCGTAGCGGGTAATCAGCCCCAGCATTTT.

This clone was observed once. This sequence joins TRBV9 and TRBJ2-3; 9 nucleotides line up with TRBD1. This CDR3 is built from 18 residues. V lost 4 bases to trimming and J lost 3 bases; unmatched junction nucleotides: 15. Germline values: CDR1 SGDLS, CDR2 YYNGEE. The CDR3 loop reads CASSNGKGQGWGTDTQYF. As DNA, the CDR3 is TGTGCCAGCAGCAACGGTAAAGGACAGGGGTGGGGGACAGATACGCAGTATTTT.

V and J are TRBV19 and TRBJ1-5; D is undetermined. The V and J ends lost 5 bases and 4 bases respectively, with 15 bases between them. Germline V lookup: CDR1 LNHDA, CDR2 SQIVND (reference sequence). The CDR3 totals 15 residues. In DNA form, the CDR3 reads TGTGCCAGTAGTTACACCGGGCCCGCAAATCAGCCCCAGCATTTT. It is translated as CASSYTGPANQPQHF.

V is TRBV5-4 and J is TRBJ1-1; the match to TRBD1 covers 10 bases. Germline V lookup: CDR1 SGHNT, CDR2 YYREEE (reference sequence). This CDR3 spans 14 amino acids. The trim removed 4 bases at V and 10 bases at J, leaving 10 bases unmatched. In nucleotides, the CDR3 is TGTGCCAGCAGCGCTTCGACAGGGGGCGGGGGAGCTTTCTTT. It encodes CASSASTGGGGAFF.

This chain uses TRBV29-1 with TRBJ1-1, with D unresolved. The germline gives CDR1 SQVTM, CDR2 ANQGSEA. V was shortened by 4 bases and J by 3 bases, with 18 bases between the two germline ends. There are 15 residues in the CDR3. The chain's CDR3 is CSVGYPPGQDTEAFF. The CDR3 bases are TGCAGCGTTGGGTACCCCCCGGGTCAGGACACTGAAGCTTTCTTT.

DNA for the CDR3: TGTGCCAGCAGATGGGGGGCGTGGGGCTACACCTTC. Translated: CASRWGAWGYTF. The chain employs TRBV27 and TRBJ1-2; a possible D gene is TRBD1 (6 bases). In germline, CDR1 is MNHEY, CDR2 SMNVEV (reference sequence). This CDR3 region has 12 residues. Between the trimmed V and J ends, which lost 6 bases and 8 bases, there was a span of 13 bases.

V and J are TRBV2 and TRBJ1-3, with a possible D match to TRBD1 (6 bases). The CDR3 extends over 15 amino acids. Deletions cut 1 base from V and 5 bases from J, with 12 bases between. CDR1 and CDR2 (germline): SNHLY, FYNNEI. The DNA for the CDR3 is TGTGCCAGCAGTGAAGGCCAGGGGCGCAGAAACACCATATATTTT. Its protein is CASSEGQGRRNTIYF.